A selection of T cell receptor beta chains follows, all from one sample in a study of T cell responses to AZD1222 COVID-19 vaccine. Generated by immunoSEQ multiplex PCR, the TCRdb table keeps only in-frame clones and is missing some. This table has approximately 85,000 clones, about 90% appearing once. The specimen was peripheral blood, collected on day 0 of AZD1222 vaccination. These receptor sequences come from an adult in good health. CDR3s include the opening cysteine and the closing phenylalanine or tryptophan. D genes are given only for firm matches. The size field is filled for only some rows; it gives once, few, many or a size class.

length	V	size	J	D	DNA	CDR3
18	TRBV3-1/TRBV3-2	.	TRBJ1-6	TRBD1	TGTGCCAGCAGCAGGGCGGGACAGGGGGCGGAGTGGAATTCACCCCTCCACTTT	CASSRAGQGAEWNSPLHF
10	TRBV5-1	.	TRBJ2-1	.	TGCGCCAGCAGCTTGGGTGAGCAGTTCTTC	CASSLGEQFF
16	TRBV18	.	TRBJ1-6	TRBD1	TGTGCCAGCTCACTGCTTCCCGGGACAGATAATTCACCCCTCCACTTT	CASSLLPGTDNSPLHF
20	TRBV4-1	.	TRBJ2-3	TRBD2	TGCGCCAGCAGCCAAGAACCGACTAGCGGGGGGACCCTTTTCACAGATACGCAGTATTTT	CASSQEPTSGGTLFTDTQYF
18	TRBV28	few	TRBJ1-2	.	TGTGCCAGCAGTTTTCGACGGACTGGGGGGGGCTTTAACTATGGCTACACCTTC	CASSFRRTGGGFNYGYTF
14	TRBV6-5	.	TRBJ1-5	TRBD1	TGTGCCAGCACCCAGGGGGGGGCAGGACAGCCCCAGCATTTT	CASTQGGAGQPQHF
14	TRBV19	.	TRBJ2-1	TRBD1	TGTGCCAGTAGCGGGGACAGGGGGGGCAATGAGCAGTTCTTC	CASSGDRGGNEQFF
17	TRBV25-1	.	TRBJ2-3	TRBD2	TGTGCCAGCAGTGAATCTCGGGGGGGGGCCCACACAGATACGCAGTATTTT	CASSESRGGAHTDTQYF
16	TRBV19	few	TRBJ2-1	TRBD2	TGTGCCAGTAGCAAGGGACTAGCGGGAGGGCCGGGTGAGCAGTTCTTC	CASSKGLAGGPGEQFF
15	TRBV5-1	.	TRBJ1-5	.	TGCGCCAGCAGCTTGGGCGGGGAGAGCAATCAGCCCCAGCATTTT	CASSLGGESNQPQHF
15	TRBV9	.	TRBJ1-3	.	TGTGCCAGCAGCTCCGGGACCATCGCTGGAAACACCATATATTTT	CASSSGTIAGNTIYF
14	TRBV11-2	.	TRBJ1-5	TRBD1	TGTGCCAGCAGCTCCGGGACAGTAGATCAGCCCCAGCATTTT	CASSSGTVDQPQHF
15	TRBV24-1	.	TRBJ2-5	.	TGTGCCACCAGTGATTCCCGTCGGAACCAAGAGACCCAGTACTTC	CATSDSRRNQETQYF
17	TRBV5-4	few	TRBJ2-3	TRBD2	TGTGCCAGCAGCTTGGGATTGCGGGAGGGCCGGGGAGATACGCAGTATTTT	CASSLGLREGRGDTQYF
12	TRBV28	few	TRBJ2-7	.	TGTGCCAGCAGCCGCGGCTCCTACGAGCAGTACTTC	CASSRGSYEQYF
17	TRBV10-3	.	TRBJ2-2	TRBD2	TGTGCCATCAGCCCGACTAGCGGGGGGACGAACACCGGGGAGCTGTTTTTT	CAISPTSGGTNTGELFF
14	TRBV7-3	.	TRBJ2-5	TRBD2	TGTGCCAGCAGCCCAGGACTAGCGGGGGGGACCCAGTACTTC	CASSPGLAGGTQYF
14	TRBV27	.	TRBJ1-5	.	TGTGCCAGCAGTTTATGGGGGGGGACTCAGCCCCAGCATTTT	CASSLWGGTQPQHF
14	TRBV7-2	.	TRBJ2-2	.	TGTGCCAGCAGCTTAGTCAGGGGCACCGGGGAGCTGTTTTTT	CASSLVRGTGELFF
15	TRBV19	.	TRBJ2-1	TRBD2	TGTGCCAGTAGTTTAGTAGCGGGGGGGCTCTCTGAGCAGTTCTTC	CASSLVAGGLSEQFF
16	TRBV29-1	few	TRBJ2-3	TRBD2	TGCAGCGTTGAACCACTAGCGGGAGGGCTGGAGGATACGCAGTATTTT	CSVEPLAGGLEDTQYF
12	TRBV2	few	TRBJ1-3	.	TGTGCCAGCAGGGACGGTGGAAACACCATATATTTT	CASRDGGNTIYF
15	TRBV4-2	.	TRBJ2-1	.	TGTGCCAGCAGCCAAGATTTGGCGGTTTACAATGAGCAGTTCTTC	CASSQDLAVYNEQFF
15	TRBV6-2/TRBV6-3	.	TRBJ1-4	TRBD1	TGTGCCAGCAGTTACGGACGGACAGGGGGCGAGTTACTGTTTTTT	CASSYGRTGGELLFF
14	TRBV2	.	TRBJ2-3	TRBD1	TGTGCCAGCAGCATACAGGGGATCACAGATACGCAGTATTTT	CASSIQGITDTQYF
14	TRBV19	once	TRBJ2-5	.	TGTGCCAGTAGTATTACGGGCGTCAGGGAGACCCAGTACTTC	CASSITGVRETQYF
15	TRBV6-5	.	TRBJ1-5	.	TGTGCCAGCAAGAAAACTAGTCCAAGCAATCAGCCCCAGCATTTT	CASKKTSPSNQPQHF
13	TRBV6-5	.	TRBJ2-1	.	TGTGCCAGCACCCGCCGGCCCTACAATGAGCAGTTCTTC	CASTRRPYNEQFF
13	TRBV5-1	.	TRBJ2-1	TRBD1	TGCGCCAGCAGCCCTGGACAGGACAATGAGCAGTTCTTC	CASSPGQDNEQFF
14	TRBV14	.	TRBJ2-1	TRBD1	TGTGCCAGCAGCCAAGCCCCAGGGGGCAATGAGCAGTTCTTC	CASSQAPGGNEQFF
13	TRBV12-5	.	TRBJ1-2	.	TGTGCTAGTGGGCCGACAGCGGGATATGGCTACACCTTC	CASGPTAGYGYTF
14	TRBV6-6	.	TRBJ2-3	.	TGTGCCAGCAGTTACTCGATTGCGGAAAATACGCAGTATTTT	CASSYSIAENTQYF
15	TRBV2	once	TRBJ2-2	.	TGTGCCAGCAGTGAAGGCGGGCTAGCTCCCGGGGAGCTGTTTTTT	CASSEGGLAPGELFF
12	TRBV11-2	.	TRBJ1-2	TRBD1	TGTGCCAGCAGCCCAACAGGGGCTGGCTACACCTTC	CASSPTGAGYTF
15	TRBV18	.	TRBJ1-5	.	TGTGCCAGCTCACCACAAGGGGCTCCATCAAAGCCCCAGCATTTT	CASSPQGAPSKPQHF
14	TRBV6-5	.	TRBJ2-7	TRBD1	TGTGCCAGCAGCCCCGACAGGGGGAGAAACGAGCAGTACTTC	CASSPDRGRNEQYF
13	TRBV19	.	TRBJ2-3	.	TGTGCCAGTAGTAGCCTCACAGGGCTAACGCAGTATTTT	CASSSLTGLTQYF
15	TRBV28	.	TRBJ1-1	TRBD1	TGTGCCAGCAGTCCGGCGGGGACAGGGGGGTCTGAAGCTTTCTTT	CASSPAGTGGSEAFF
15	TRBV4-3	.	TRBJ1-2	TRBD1	TGCGCCAGCAGCCAGCTACCGGGACAGGGCTATGGCTACACCTTC	CASSQLPGQGYGYTF
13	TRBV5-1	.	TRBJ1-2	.	TGCGCCAGCAGCTTGGGCGGGGGCCTTGGCTACACCTTC	CASSLGGGLGYTF
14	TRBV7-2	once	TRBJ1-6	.	TGTGCCAGCAGCATGACACTTTATAATTCACCCCTCCACTTT	CASSMTLYNSPLHF
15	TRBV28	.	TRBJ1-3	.	TGTGCCAGCAGTCGGGGGGGAAACTCTGGAAACACCATATATTTT	CASSRGGNSGNTIYF